This T cell receptor beta chain was sequenced during a study of STAT5B mutations in CD4+ large granular lymphocyte leukemia. Study-wide findings and caveats: Top patient clones used TRBV06 genes more often: 8/27 versus 2/35 in controls. Patient CD4-sorted repertoires looked more clonal than healthy CD4+ repertoires, even without putative leukemic clones.

As to this clone: The antigen remains unidentified.

The CDR3 runs 10 residues. Trimming removed 11 bases from V and 9 bases from J, with 11 bases in between. Controls came from buffy coats of healthy blood donors. Sequenced by immunoSEQ multiplex PCR; TCRdb stores in-frame clones only, minus some. The sample carries roughly 3,500 clones, roughly 87% recorded once. This receptor was obtained from a human donor in good health. V and J are TRBV23-1 and TRBJ2-4; no clear D gene. TRBV23-1 is designated an ORF whose function remains uncertain. Sequencing input: CD4+ T cells from blood buffy coats. CDR3 DNA: TGCGCCGGCAAGGTTAGCATTCAGTACTTC. This translates into CAGKVSIQYF.